The text below deals with one T cell receptor beta chain. Its cognate antigen is unknown. This entry comes from a study of OX40 agonist ivuxolimab in advanced cancers. Study in general: From about 23 to 85 years was the age range, with a mean of around 56 years, and approximately 80% were male.

The CDR3 is made up of 16 amino acids. Trimming pared 8 bases from V and 3 bases from J, leaving 20 bases between. From germline, CDR1 is LNHDA and CDR2 SQIVND (reference sequence). Study-wide results and limits: At 0.1 to 3.0 mg/kg and by week 6, clonal expansion occurred in CD4+ and CD8+ blood T cells. Those patients achieving a partial response at 0.1-3.0 mg/kg showed among the lowest clonal expansion.

Some clones are missing from TCRdb's copy, which holds only in-frame ones; the method was immunoSEQ multiplex PCR. The table includes approximately 40,000 clones, 83% detected once. The receptor was isolated from an adult with an advanced solid tumor such as melanoma, head and neck, liver or kidney cancer. The chain employs TRBV19 and TRBJ2-1; D may be TRBD2 (6 bases). Sample: CD4+ or CD8+ T cells sorted from blood, taken in a trial of the OX40 agonist ivuxolimab. This chain's CDR3 is CASQYIGGESYNEQFF. The DNA for the CDR3 is TGTGCCAGTCAGTATATAGGCGGGGAAAGCTACAATGAGCAGTTCTTC.